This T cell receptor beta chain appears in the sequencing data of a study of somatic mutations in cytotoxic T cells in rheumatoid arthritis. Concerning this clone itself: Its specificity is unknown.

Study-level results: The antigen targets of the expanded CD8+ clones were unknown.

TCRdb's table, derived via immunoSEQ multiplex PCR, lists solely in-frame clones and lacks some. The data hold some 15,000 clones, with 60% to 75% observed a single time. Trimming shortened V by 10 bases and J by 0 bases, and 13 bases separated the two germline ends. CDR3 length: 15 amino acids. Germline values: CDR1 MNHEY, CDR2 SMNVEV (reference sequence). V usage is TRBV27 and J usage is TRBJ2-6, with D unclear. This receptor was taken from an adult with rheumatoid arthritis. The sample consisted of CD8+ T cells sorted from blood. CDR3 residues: CATRPVLSGANVLTF. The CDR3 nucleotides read TGTGCCACCCGACCGGTGCTCTCTGGGGCCAACGTCCTGACTTTC.